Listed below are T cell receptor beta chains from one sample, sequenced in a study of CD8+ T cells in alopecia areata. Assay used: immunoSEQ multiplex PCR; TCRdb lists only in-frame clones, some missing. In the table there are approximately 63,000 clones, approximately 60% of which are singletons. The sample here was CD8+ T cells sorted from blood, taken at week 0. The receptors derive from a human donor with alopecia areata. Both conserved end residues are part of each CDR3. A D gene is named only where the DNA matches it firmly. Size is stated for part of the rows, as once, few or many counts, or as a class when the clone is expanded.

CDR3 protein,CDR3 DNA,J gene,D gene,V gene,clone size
CASTFSLAGVEQYF,TGTGCCAGCACCTTTTCTTTAGCGGGAGTCGAGCAGTACTTC,TRBJ2-7,TRBD2,TRBV28,few
CSVEIRTGGEQYF,TGCAGCGTTGAAATCCGGACAGGGGGAGAGCAGTACTTC,TRBJ2-7,TRBD1,TRBV29-1,-
CAISESGTGDAFF,TGTGCCATCAGTGAAAGTGGAACAGGGGACGCTTTCTTT,TRBJ1-1,TRBD1,TRBV10-3,few
CASSTGTGAVQPQHF,TGTGCCAGTAGTACTGGGACAGGGGCAGTGCAGCCCCAGCATTTT,TRBJ1-5,TRBD1,TRBV19,-
CASSWPRDHQSTDTQYF,TGTGCCAGCAGCTGGCCTCGGGACCATCAAAGCACAGATACGCAGTATTTT,TRBJ2-3,-,TRBV7-8,few
CASSYLGQGDTEAFF,TGTGCCAGCAGTTACCTGGGACAGGGGGACACTGAAGCTTTCTTT,TRBJ1-1,TRBD1,TRBV6-5,-
CASSYGGDIYEKLFF,TGTGCCAGCAGTTACGGAGGGGATATTTATGAAAAACTGTTTTTT,TRBJ1-4,-,TRBV6-6,few
CSVVLDGEQFF,TGCAGCGTTGTACTAGACGGTGAGCAGTTCTTC,TRBJ2-1,-,TRBV29-1,-
CASSYSRYNSPLHF,TGTGCCAGCAGTTACTCGAGATATAATTCACCCCTCCACTTT,TRBJ1-6,-,TRBV6-5,-
CASSHGEGASYEQYF,TGTGCCAGCAGCCACGGGGAAGGGGCCTCCTACGAGCAGTACTTC,TRBJ2-7,-,TRBV27,-
CASKFTSASYEQYF,TGTGCCAGCAAGTTTACTAGCGCTTCCTACGAGCAGTACTTC,TRBJ2-7,TRBD2,TRBV2,-
CASSSDRTGAAVGNTEAFF,TGTGCCAGCAGCTCAGACAGGACAGGGGCCGCCGTGGGGAACACTGAAGCTTTCTTT,TRBJ1-1,TRBD1,TRBV7-8,many
CASSVDWSSNYGYTF,TGTGCCAGCAGCGTAGATTGGAGTTCTAACTATGGCTACACCTTC,TRBJ1-2,-,TRBV9,once
CASSSPSGYPTYGGYTF,TGCGCCAGCAGCTCCCCGTCTGGGTATCCGACCTATGGTGGCTACACCTTC,TRBJ1-2,-,TRBV5-1,once
CASSLYGRAGTDTQYF,TGTGCCAGCAGTTTATACGGGAGGGCCGGCACAGATACGCAGTATTTT,TRBJ2-3,TRBD2,TRBV27,-
CASSQTGEQFF,TGCGCCAGCAGCCAAACGGGTGAGCAGTTCTTC,TRBJ2-1,-,TRBV4-1,-
CASSRGGQTVGELFF,TGTGCCAGCAGTCGTGGCGGGCAAACGGTCGGGGAGCTGTTTTTT,TRBJ2-2,-,TRBV6-4,once
CASSHGQGINQPQHF,TGCGCCAGCAGCCATGGACAGGGGATCAATCAGCCCCAGCATTTT,TRBJ1-5,TRBD1,TRBV4-1,-
CASSLGASGRTDTQYF,TGTGCCAGCAGCTTGGGAGCTAGCGGGCGGACAGATACGCAGTATTTT,TRBJ2-3,TRBD2,TRBV5-6,few
CASSFLGLGQEYF,TGTGCCAGCAGTTTCTTAGGTTTGGGACAAGAGTACTTC,TRBJ2-7,-,TRBV27,-